The rows below give T cell receptor beta chains drawn from one sample of a study of control samples from healthy donors and cancer patients. The assay was immunoSEQ multiplex PCR, and TCRdb's table has in-frame clones only and misses some. The sample includes 170,000 or so clones, just over 90% seen only once; the top ten take 1.1% to 1.5%. Sequencing was carried out using blood. These receptors originate from a man between 25 and 39 years old in good health. Both conserved end residues are part of each CDR3. The order of the fields is clone size, J gene, V gene, D gene, CDR3 DNA, CDR3 protein. A D gene is named only where the DNA matches it firmly. Part of the rows lack a size; the others show once, few, many or a class for expanded clones.

size: -; J: TRBJ2-2; V: TRBV24-1; D: -; DNA: TGTGCCACCAGTGATTTGAAGGGGGCGAACACCGGGGAGCTGTTTTTT; CDR3: CATSDLKGANTGELFF
size: -; J: TRBJ2-7; V: TRBV7-2; D: -; DNA: TGTGCCAGCAGCTTAGGGTCACAGGGACGCTCCTACGAGCAGTACTTC; CDR3: CASSLGSQGRSYEQYF
size: once; J: TRBJ1-4; V: TRBV11-2; D: TRBD1; DNA: TGTGCCAGCAGCTTATCAAACAGGGGAGGAAAACTGTTTTTT; CDR3: CASSLSNRGGKLFF
size: -; J: TRBJ2-7; V: TRBV5-1; D: TRBD1; DNA: TGCGCCAGCAGCTTCGGGACAGGGGGGTACGAGCAGTACTTC; CDR3: CASSFGTGGYEQYF
size: -; J: TRBJ1-2; V: TRBV4-1; D: -; DNA: TGCGCCAGCAGCCAAGAAGTGCAGGCTAACTATGGCTACACCTTC; CDR3: CASSQEVQANYGYTF
size: -; J: TRBJ1-1; V: TRBV7-3; D: -; DNA: TGTGCCAGCAGCCAAGGGGCGGGGAACACTGAAGCTTTCTTT; CDR3: CASSQGAGNTEAFF
size: -; J: TRBJ2-1; V: TRBV27; D: -; DNA: TGTGCCAGCAGCCGTAATCGGGATTTCGACAATGAGCAGTTCTTC; CDR3: CASSRNRDFDNEQFF
size: -; J: TRBJ1-2; V: TRBV6-6; D: -; DNA: TGTGCCAGCAGTGACCGGAGCTATGGCTACACCTTC; CDR3: CASSDRSYGYTF
size: -; J: TRBJ1-5; V: TRBV9; D: -; DNA: TGTGCCAGCAGCTCCCCCGGTTGGCAGCCCCAGCATTTT; CDR3: CASSSPGWQPQHF
size: -; J: TRBJ2-1; V: TRBV5-4; D: -; DNA: TGTGCCAGCAGCTTGGTCGGGGGACTTACTGCTAATGAGCAGTTCTTC; CDR3: CASSLVGGLTANEQFF
size: -; J: TRBJ1-2; V: TRBV3-1/TRBV3-2; D: TRBD1; DNA: TGTGCCAGCAGCCAAGACAGGGGGCGTGGGGGCTACACCTTC; CDR3: CASSQDRGRGGYTF
size: -; J: TRBJ2-7; V: TRBV5-1; D: TRBD2; DNA: TGCGCCAGCAGTTCTCCGGGACTAGCGAACGAGCAGTACTTC; CDR3: CASSSPGLANEQYF
size: once; J: TRBJ2-5; V: TRBV5-1; D: TRBD2; DNA: TGCGCCAGCAGCTTGGGGGCTCGACTAGCGGGAACAGAGACCCAGTACTTC; CDR3: CASSLGARLAGTETQYF
size: -; J: TRBJ2-7; V: TRBV5-4; D: TRBD1; DNA: TGTGCCAGCAGCCCCGGGACAGGGATCGAGCAGTACTTC; CDR3: CASSPGTGIEQYF
size: -; J: TRBJ2-5; V: TRBV7-9; D: -; DNA: TGTGCCAGCAGCTTAGGGGGGGTCCAAGGGGAGACCCAGTACTTC; CDR3: CASSLGGVQGETQYF
size: few; J: TRBJ1-6; V: TRBV3-1/TRBV3-2; D: -; DNA: TGTGCCAGCAGCCAAGGTCGGGGCAGGGCGGGTTCACCCCTCCACTTT; CDR3: CASSQGRGRAGSPLHF
size: -; J: TRBJ2-7; V: TRBV18; D: TRBD1; DNA: TGTGCCAGCTCAGGAGAGGGACAGGGGACCTACGAGCAGTACTTC; CDR3: CASSGEGQGTYEQYF
size: -; J: TRBJ1-5; V: TRBV30; D: -; DNA: TGTGCCTGGAACAGGGTCAATCAGCCCCAGCATTTT; CDR3: CAWNRVNQPQHF
size: once; J: TRBJ1-2; V: TRBV5-1; D: -; DNA: TGCGCCAGCAGCGGGACTACCGGGACACTCTATGGCTACACCTTC; CDR3: CASSGTTGTLYGYTF
size: -; J: TRBJ1-6; V: TRBV4-1; D: -; DNA: TGCGCCAGCAGCCAAGAAACCTACGGTCCATCTCCCCTCCACTTT; CDR3: CASSQETYGPSPLHF
size: -; J: TRBJ1-2; V: TRBV27; D: -; DNA: TGTGCCAGCAGTTTATCCCCTACGAGGGGCTATGGCTACACCTTC; CDR3: CASSLSPTRGYGYTF
size: -; J: TRBJ1-4; V: TRBV7-9; D: TRBD1; DNA: TGTGCCAGCAGCTTAGCGGGGGACAGGGGGCATGAAAAACTGTTTTTT; CDR3: CASSLAGDRGHEKLFF
size: -; J: TRBJ1-5; V: TRBV29-1; D: TRBD1; DNA: TGCAGCGTCGGACAGGGGGGCAATCAGCCCCAGCATTTT; CDR3: CSVGQGGNQPQHF
size: once; J: TRBJ2-7; V: TRBV9; D: -; DNA: TGTGCCAGCAGCGTAGGAGGACAGTCCTACGAGCAGTACTTC; CDR3: CASSVGGQSYEQYF
size: -; J: TRBJ2-3; V: TRBV18; D: TRBD1; DNA: TGTGCCAGCTCACTCGGACAGGGTGGAGCGGATACGCAGTATTTT; CDR3: CASSLGQGGADTQYF
size: few; J: TRBJ2-3; V: TRBV9; D: TRBD2; DNA: TGTGCCAGCAGCGTAGGGCGGGGGGCTACCACAGATACGCAGTATTTT; CDR3: CASSVGRGATTDTQYF
size: -; J: TRBJ1-6; V: TRBV19; D: -; DNA: TGTGCCAGTAGTATAGGAGGACAGTGGGGATATTCACCCCTCCACTTT; CDR3: CASSIGGQWGYSPLHF
size: -; J: TRBJ2-3; V: TRBV9; D: TRBD2; DNA: TGTGCCAACCCCCCCCGGGAGGCCGAGGATACGCAGTATTTT; CDR3: CANPPREAEDTQYF
size: -; J: TRBJ1-2; V: TRBV27; D: -; DNA: TGTGCCAGCGCTGGGCCGGCCTACTATGGCTACACCTTC; CDR3: CASAGPAYYGYTF
size: few; J: TRBJ2-2; V: TRBV6-5; D: TRBD1; DNA: TGTGCCAGCAGTTACGGGACAGGGACCGGGGAGCTGTTTTTT; CDR3: CASSYGTGTGELFF
size: -; J: TRBJ2-7; V: TRBV5-1; D: -; DNA: TGCGCCAGCAGCCTGTCAGGGGGGTACGAGCAGTACTTC; CDR3: CASSLSGGYEQYF
size: -; J: TRBJ2-3; V: TRBV7-3; D: -; DNA: TGTGCCAGCAGCTTAACGGGATTGCGATTGGATACGCAGTATTTT; CDR3: CASSLTGLRLDTQYF
size: -; J: TRBJ2-1; V: TRBV6-2/TRBV6-3; D: -; DNA: TGTGCCAGCAGTTACCCTTCGCGGACGGGGGCGAGCTCCTACAATGAGCAGTTCTTC; CDR3: CASSYPSRTGASSYNEQFF
size: -; J: TRBJ1-2; V: TRBV7-2; D: -; DNA: TGTGCCAGCAGCCAGCGGACGGAATATGGCTACACCTTC; CDR3: CASSQRTEYGYTF
size: medium-sized; J: TRBJ2-2; V: TRBV6-4; D: TRBD2; DNA: TGTGCCAGCAGTGACTCAGCGGGAGGGCCGAACACCGGGGAGCTGTTTTTT; CDR3: CASSDSAGGPNTGELFF
size: -; J: TRBJ2-2; V: TRBV18; D: TRBD2; DNA: TGTGCCAGCTCCCCCCTCCTAGCGGGATTTACCGGGGAGCTGTTTTTT; CDR3: CASSPLLAGFTGELFF
size: once; J: TRBJ1-1; V: TRBV6-5; D: -; DNA: TGTGCCAGCAGCAACAGACCCGTGAACACTGAAGCTTTCTTT; CDR3: CASSNRPVNTEAFF
size: -; J: TRBJ1-1; V: TRBV5-1; D: TRBD1; DNA: TGCGCCGGCAGCTTGGGACAGATGAAAACTGAAGCTTTCTTT; CDR3: CAGSLGQMKTEAFF
size: once; J: TRBJ1-1; V: TRBV18; D: TRBD1; DNA: TGTGCCAGCTCACGACAGGGGGGTGTAGCTTTCTTT; CDR3: CASSRQGGVAFF
size: -; J: TRBJ2-7; V: TRBV7-2; D: -; DNA: TGTGCCAGCAGCTTAGATGGGGCGGGCTACGAGCAGTACTTC; CDR3: CASSLDGAGYEQYF
size: -; J: TRBJ2-2; V: TRBV15; D: -; DNA: TGTGCCACCAGCAGAGTACCGGCCGGGGAGCTGTTTTTT; CDR3: CATSRVPAGELFF
size: -; J: TRBJ1-5; V: TRBV28; D: -; DNA: TGTGCCAGCAGTTTAATGGGGTTTGGGGTAAGAAATCAGCCCCAGCATTTT; CDR3: CASSLMGFGVRNQPQHF
size: -; J: TRBJ1-5; V: TRBV5-1; D: -; DNA: TGCGCCAGCAGCTTGGAGCCCCAGGGTGGCAATCAGCCCCAGCATTTT; CDR3: CASSLEPQGGNQPQHF